This TCR beta chain appears in the sequencing data of a study of cytotoxic CD8 clonotypes in ibrutinib-treated CLL. About the study: Among the patients, about a dozen presented as relapsed/refractory and around 15 as treatment-naive; 17 to 18 showed unmutated IGHV. When averaged across all of the samples, the counts came to around 260,000 productive templates and 90,000 to 95,000 productive rearrangements. Study conclusions and caveats: Sustained-remission and progressing patients were not sampled at matched times.

Some clones are missing from TCRdb's copy, which holds only in-frame ones; the method was immunoSEQ multiplex PCR. The profile shows about 160,000 clones, about 88% of them singletons. V was pared by 5 bases and J by 6 bases, with 13 bases between. Per the germline V gene, CDR1 is MDHEN and CDR2 is SYDVKM. This CDR3 spans 14 amino acids. Concerning this clone itself: Its specificity is unknown.

This material consisted of PBMCs, taken at disease progression, from a patient treated with ibrutinib. This clonotype was obtained from a human donor with chronic lymphocytic leukemia. The chain has TRBV28 and TRBJ2-2; D is possibly TRBD1 (5 bases). The CDR3, as DNA: TGTGCCAGCAGTCCAGACAGTTCGGCCGGGGAGCTGTTTTTT. Translating gives CASSPDSSAGELFF.